These 30 T cell receptor beta chains were all obtained from the same sample, sequenced in a study of blood T cell repertoires in COVID-19. Produced via immunoSEQ multiplex PCR; TCRdb's table is partial and in-frame only. This sample yields about 200,000 clones, of which 70% to 90% are seen a single time; 5% to 6.5% belongs to the top ten. Source material: peripheral blood. These receptors originate from a middle-aged man with active or convalescent COVID-19.

This chain joins TRBV7-2 and TRBJ1-5; D may be TRBD1 (5 bases). This CDR3 is 14 amino acids long. V lost 3 bases to trimming and J lost 3 bases, with 9 bases between them. Per the germline V gene, CDR1 is SGHTA and CDR2 is FQGNSA. CDR3 DNA: TGTGCCAGCAGCTTGGGCAGGGTCAATCAGCCCCAGCATTTT. Translated: CASSLGRVNQPQHF.

This chain links TRBV7-6 with TRBJ2-5; D is unclear. The CDR3 runs 14 residues. From germline, CDR1 is SGHVS and CDR2 FNYEAQ. The V end was cut by 5 bases, the J end by 5 bases, with 15 bases between. The CDR3 here is CASSPRVGGETQYF. The CDR3 DNA reads TGTGCCAGCAGCCCCCGGGTTGGCGGCGAGACCCAGTACTTC.

V gene TRBV9 combines with J gene TRBJ2-1, with D hard to call. The germline CDR1 and CDR2 sequences are SGDLS and YYNGEE. This CDR3 is 13 amino acids long. The V and J ends lost 0 bases and 6 bases respectively, with 7 bases between them. The CDR3 coding sequence is TGTGCCAGCAGCGTAGTGTCAGTCAATGAGCAGTTCTTC. The encoded protein is CASSVVSVNEQFF.

This chain links TRBV6-5 with TRBJ2-7; D unclear. This CDR3 has 11 residues. In germline, CDR1 is MNHEY, CDR2 SVGAGI. The germline V and J ends were trimmed by 5 bases and 3 bases, with 5 bases remaining between them. The CDR3 loop reads CASSPLYEQYF. CDR3 in DNA: TGTGCCAGCAGTCCACTCTACGAGCAGTACTTC.

V gene TRBV6-2 or TRBV6-3 combines with J gene TRBJ1-2; 7 nucleotides agree with TRBD1. This CDR3 region has 18 residues. The germline gives CDR1 MNHEY, CDR2 SVGEGT. V gave up 6 bases and J gave up 2 bases; unmatched junction bases: 18. The CDR3 loop is CASSPHTGGTAKNYGYTF. As DNA, the CDR3 is TGTGCCAGCAGCCCACACACGGGTGGGACAGCGAAGAACTATGGCTACACCTTC.

The V gene is TRBV12-5, the J gene TRBJ1-5, with D possibly being TRBD1 (6 bases). V was pared by 2 bases and J by 0 bases, with 20 bases between. CDR3 length: 19 residues. Germline CDR1 and CDR2: LGHNT and FRNRAP. In DNA, the CDR3 is TGTGCTAGTGGTTTGAGTATGGACAGAAGACCCCATAGCAATCAGCCCCAGCATTTT. It codes for CASGLSMDRRPHSNQPQHF.

The V and J genes are TRBV5-1 and TRBJ2-2; TRBD1 aligns across 9 bases. Germline assignment: CDR1 SGHRS and CDR2 YFSETQ. CDR3 length: 17 residues. V was pared by 4 bases and J by 5 bases, with 12 bases of the junction left unmatched. The CDR3, as DNA: TGCGCCAGCAGCCCCACCCAGACAGGGGGATATACCGGGGAGCTGTTTTTT. Protein sequence: CASSPTQTGGYTGELFF.

About this clone itself: Other DNA sequences in the same sample also yield this CDR3. V usage is TRBV28 and J usage is TRBJ1-6; D possibly corresponds to TRBD1 (5 bases). In germline, CDR1 is MDHEN, CDR2 SYDVKM. This CDR3 has 15 amino acids. V was trimmed by 2 bases and J by 10 bases, leaving 15 bases between them. The CDR3 bases are TGTGCCAGCAGTTTAGGTCAGGGTTATAGATCACCCCTCCACTTT. It encodes CASSLGQGYRSPLHF.

This rearrangement joins TRBV5-4 to TRBJ2-5; a possible D gene is TRBD1 (6 bases). The CDR3 consists of 14 residues. The germline V and J ends were trimmed by 4 bases and 5 bases, with 15 bases remaining between them. Germline CDR1 reads SGHNT; CDR2 reads YYREEE (reference sequence). The CDR3 reads CASSLYTGTETQYF. The CDR3 DNA follows: TGTGCCAGCAGCCTATATACAGGGACGGAGACCCAGTACTTC.

The chain has TRBV6-1 and TRBJ1-6; possible D gene TRBD1, 6 bases. CDR1 and CDR2 from the germline V gene are MNHNS and SASEGT. The CDR3 is 15 amino acids. V lost 2 bases, J lost 10 bases, and 15 bases lay in between. The CDR3 DNA is TGTGCCAGCAGTGAACTCTTGCAGGGACAATCACCCCTCCACTTT. Translated, it gives CASSELLQGQSPLHF.

The chain has TRBV5-1 and TRBJ2-1; TRBD1 matches at 7 bases. The CDR3 loop spans 14 amino acids. Trimming took 4 bases from V and 6 from J; bases not matched to a gene: 7. The germline CDR1 and CDR2 sequences are SGHRS and YFSETQ. CDR3 nucleotides: TGCGCCAGCAGCCAGGGACAGAAACTCAATGAGCAGTTCTTC. Protein product: CASSQGQKLNEQFF. Looking up the rest from reference TRBV5-1 and TRBJ2-1 gives the full variable domain: KAGVTQTPRYLIKTRGQQVTLSCSPISGHRSVSWYQQTPGQGLQFLFEYFSETQRNKGNFPGRFSGRQFSNSRSEMNVSTLELGDSALYLCASSQGQKLNEQFFGPGTRLTVL.

The chain uses TRBV18 and TRBJ1-5, with 7 positions matching TRBD1. V was pared by 4 bases and J by 2 bases, with 11 bases of the junction left unmatched. CDR3 length: 17 amino acids. The germline gives CDR1 KGHSH, CDR2 LQKENI. The CDR3: CASSLLGQPLGNQPQHF. The CDR3 region has the DNA TGTGCCAGCTCACTATTGGGACAGCCTTTAGGCAATCAGCCCCAGCATTTT.

V usage is TRBV6-2 or TRBV6-3 and J usage is TRBJ2-2, with TRBD2 identical over 8 bases. Germline assignment: CDR1 MNHEY and CDR2 SVGEGT. This CDR3 region has 15 residues. V shed 5 bases, J shed 10 bases, and the junction held 12 bases outside the gene matches. DNA of the CDR3: TGTGCCAGCAGTGCCGGTTGGCGGGGGGTCGAGGAGCTGTTTTTT. It translates to CASSAGWRGVEELFF.

The V and J genes are TRBV3-1 (or the pseudogene TRBV3-2) and TRBJ1-1; D unresolved. CDR3 size: 16 residues. V was pared by 0 bases and J by 0 bases, with 11 bases between. From germline, CDR1 is LGHDT and CDR2 YNNKEL (reference sequence). The CDR3: CASSQDPVAVNTEAFF. Written as DNA, the CDR3 is TGTGCCAGCAGCCAAGATCCGGTTGCCGTGAACACTGAAGCTTTCTTT.

This clone turned up a few times. The chain links TRBV5-6 to TRBJ1-1; 9 bases are shared with TRBD1. Germline CDR1 and CDR2: SGHDT and YYEEEE. Unmatched junction bases numbered 6, after V lost 4 bases and J lost 2 bases. This CDR3 contains 15 residues. CDR3 protein: CASSPLTGGNTEAFF. CDR3 nucleotide sequence: TGTGCCAGCAGCCCCCTGACAGGGGGAAACACTGAAGCTTTCTTT.

This chain joins TRBV6-2 or TRBV6-3 and TRBJ2-7; 9 positions match TRBD2. The V gene end was trimmed by 0 bases and the J gene end by 2 bases; junction bases not matched to a gene: 5. CDR3 size: 16 residues. Per germline, CDR1 MNHEY and CDR2 SVGEGT. Here the CDR3 DNA reads TGTGCCAGCAGTTACTCGAGGGTAGCGGGAGCCTACGAGCAGTACTTC. Translation gives CASSYSRVAGAYEQYF.

This clone showed up just a few times. This chain links TRBV19 with TRBJ2-2; TRBD1 agrees at 10 bases. Germline-derived CDR1 and CDR2 are LNHDA and SQIVND (reference sequence). The trim removed 2 bases at V and 4 bases at J, leaving 13 bases unmatched. CDR3 length: 19 amino acids. CDR3 sequence: CASSIRTGGLSVLTGELFF. The CDR3 nucleotides are TGTGCCAGTAGTATACGGACAGGGGGGCTAAGTGTCCTCACCGGGGAGCTGTTTTTT.

The chain carries TRBV7-3 and TRBJ2-1; TRBD1 agrees at 11 bases. Germline trimming cut 5 bases from V and 5 bases from J; bases unmatched to any gene: 8. The CDR3 has 16 amino acids. The germline CDR1 and CDR2 sequences are SGHTA and FQGTGA. CDR3: CASSLNGQGANNEQFF. The DNA for the CDR3 is TGTGCCAGCAGCCTAAACGGACAGGGGGCAAACAATGAGCAGTTCTTC.

The chain uses TRBV24-1 and TRBJ2-1; TRBD2 aligns across 8 bases. CDR3 size: 13 residues. V lost 12 bases, J lost 6 bases, and 9 bases stayed unmatched. In germline, CDR1 is KGHDR, CDR2 SFDVKD. In nucleotides, the CDR3 is TGTGCCTCGCGGGGGGAGAAGGTCAATGAGCAGTTCTTC. It specifies CASRGEKVNEQFF.

V is TRBV6-6 and J is TRBJ2-7; no clear D. Between the trimmed V and J ends, which lost 8 bases and 5 bases, there was a span of 10 bases. Germline-derived CDR1 and CDR2 are MNHNY and SVGAGI (reference sequence). The CDR3 spans 11 residues. DNA for the CDR3: TGTGCCAGCCGCCGAGAGGACGAGCAGTACTTC. It translates to CASRREDEQYF.

This clone was counted once. V is TRBV28 and J is TRBJ2-7; 8 bases match TRBD1. V gave up 7 bases and J gave up 3 bases; unmatched junction bases: 5. The CDR3 is 13 amino acids. CDR1 MDHEN and CDR2 SYDVKM come from the germline V gene. CDR3 in amino acids: CASTGQGRYEQYF. Written as DNA, the CDR3 is TGTGCCAGCACAGGACAGGGACGCTACGAGCAGTACTTC.

The gene calls are TRBV24-1 and TRBJ1-2; D is unresolved. The CDR3 has 14 amino acids. With 2 bases removed from V and 1 base from J, the gap between germline ends came to 7 bases. Germline V gene lookup returns CDR1 KGHDR and CDR2 SFDVKD. The CDR3 loop reads CATSDSTVNYGYTF. DNA of the CDR3: TGTGCCACCAGTGATTCTACAGTTAACTATGGCTACACCTTC.

Here the CDR3 DNA reads TGTGCCAGCAGCTTAGGTCAGGGGACCTACAATGAGCAGTTCTTC. It translates to CASSLGQGTYNEQFF. The chain recombines TRBV7-9 with TRBJ2-1; D might be TRBD1 (6 bases). Germline-derived CDR1 and CDR2 are SEHNR and FQNEAQ (reference sequence). With 1 base removed from V and 2 bases from J, the gap between germline ends came to 9 bases. This CDR3 is built from 15 residues. Using reference TRBV7-9 and TRBJ2-1 for the parts outside the CDR3, the full variable domain is DTGVSQNPRHKITKRGQNVTFRCDPISEHNRLYWYRQTLGQGPEFLTYFQNEAQLEKSRLLSDRFSAERPKGSFSTLEIQRTEQGDSAMYLCASSLGQGTYNEQFFGPGTRLTVL.

The V gene is TRBV19, the J gene TRBJ1-2, with 10 bases matching TRBD1. This CDR3 has 14 amino acids. From germline, CDR1 is LNHDA and CDR2 SQIVND (reference sequence). The V gene end was trimmed by 2 bases and the J gene end by 5 bases; junction bases not matched to a gene: 2. Here the CDR3 DNA reads TGTGCCAGTAGTATATTGGACAGGGGGTATGGCTACACCTTC. Translating gives CASSILDRGYGYTF.

V gene TRBV2 combines with J gene TRBJ1-2; no reliable D call. Germline CDR1 SNHLY, CDR2 FYNNEI. V gave up 2 bases and J gave up 0 bases, with 10 bases separating them. This CDR3 has 15 amino acids. The DNA for the CDR3 is TGTGCCAGCAGTGAACTGAACTTAGCTAACTATGGCTACACCTTC. Translation gives CASSELNLANYGYTF.

J is TRBJ1-1 and V is TRBV19; weak D call: TRBD1 (6 bases). Trimming shortened V by 5 bases and J by 1 base, and 11 bases separated the two germline ends. Germline V gene sequence: CDR1 LNHDA, CDR2 SQIVND (reference sequence). CDR3 length: 14 amino acids. The chain's CDR3 is CASSGGGANTEAFF. For the CDR3, the DNA is TGTGCCAGTAGTGGCGGGGGCGCGAACACTGAAGCTTTCTTT. Drawing the rest from reference TRBV19 and TRBJ1-1, the complete variable domain is DGGITQSPKYLFRKEGQNVTLSCEQNLNHDAMYWYRQDPGQGLRLIYYSQIVNDFQKGDIAEGYSVSREKKESFPLTVTSAQKNPTAFYLCASSGGGANTEAFFGQGTRLTVV.

The chain recombines TRBV28 with TRBJ1-5; D not certain. The ends were cut back, 7 bases at V and 9 bases at J, with 16 bases in the middle. The CDR3 is made up of 13 amino acids. Germline loops: CDR1 MDHEN, CDR2 SYDVKM. CDR3 region: CASTTQTPGPQHF. CDR3 nucleotide sequence: TGTGCCAGCACAACCCAAACCCCGGGGCCCCAGCATTTT.

This clone was counted between two and nine times. V gene TRBV19 combines with J gene TRBJ2-5; D is perhaps TRBD1 (6 bases). Per the germline V gene, CDR1 is LNHDA and CDR2 is SQIVND (reference sequence). Trimming left V 4 bases short and J 4 bases short, with 13 bases between. The CDR3 is 14 amino acids. The CDR3 protein is CASSRQASRETQYF. CDR3 nucleotides: TGTGCCAGTAGTAGACAGGCTTCCAGAGAGACCCAGTACTTC.

The chain joins TRBV27 to TRBJ1-5; 7 bases fit TRBD1. V shed 5 bases and J 4 bases; nucleotides not matched to a gene: 11. CDR3 size: 16 residues. Germline-derived CDR1 and CDR2 are MNHEY and SMNVEV (reference sequence). The CDR3 protein is CASSPRQGLRNQPQHF. CDR3 nucleotides: TGTGCCAGCAGTCCGAGACAGGGTTTACGGAATCAGCCCCAGCATTTT.

The chain is built from TRBV6-5 and TRBJ2-7, with unresolved D. With 0 bases removed from V and 3 bases from J, the gap between germline ends came to 6 bases. CDR1 is MNHEY and CDR2 is SVGAGI in the germline V gene. The CDR3 sequence is 13 residues long. The CDR3 nucleotides read TGTGCCAGCAGTTACTCGACTCACTACGAGCAGTACTTC. Protein sequence: CASSYSTHYEQYF.